This T cell receptor (beta chain) was retrieved from a study of glioma-infiltrating T cells after dendritic cell vaccination. The V end lost 1 base, the J end lost 2 bases, and 8 bases lay between the germline ends. The CDR3 contains 14 residues. The V gene's germline CDR1 is MGHRA and CDR2 YSYEKL. Time point described: after dendritic cell vaccination, including at tumor progression/relapse. TCRdb's copy holds only in-frame clones and misses some; the assay was immunoSEQ multiplex PCR. The sample holds roughly 85,000 clones, 85% seen once. This chain connects TRBV4-1 to TRBJ1-2, with a tentative D call TRBD1 (5 bases). The starting material was blood, obtained after dendritic cell vaccination. This TCR was recovered from a human donor with glioblastoma. CDR3 coding DNA: TGCGCCAGCAGCCAAGTCGGGGGAAACTATGGCTACACCTTC. Translated: CASSQVGGNYGYTF.